Listed below are T cell receptor beta chains from one sample, sequenced in a study of OX40 agonist ivuxolimab in advanced cancers. Libraries were prepared by immunoSEQ multiplex PCR; TCRdb keeps only in-frame clonotypes and omits some of them. The sample has around 94,000 clones; around 91% are singletons. Material: CD4+ or CD8+ T cells sorted from blood, obtained in a trial of the OX40 agonist ivuxolimab. The source is an adult with an advanced solid tumor such as melanoma, head and neck, liver or kidney cancer. Each CDR3 is given with its conserved first and last residue. The D gene is left open where the match is weak. Size is omitted from some rows. Given values are once, few, many or a class for expanded clones.

CDR3 DNA,CDR3 protein,V gene,clone size,CDR3 length,J gene,D gene
TGCGCCAGCAGCTGGATTCTAGCGGGACAAGAGACCCAGTACTTC,CASSWILAGQETQYF,TRBV5-1,-,15,TRBJ2-5,TRBD2
TGTGCCAGCAGCTCCAAAACAGAACCCGGAGATACGCAGTATTTT,CASSSKTEPGDTQYF,TRBV5-6,few,15,TRBJ2-3,-
TGTGCCAGCAGCTCTGGGGGCAGCCATGAGCAGTTCTTC,CASSSGGSHEQFF,TRBV7-9,once,13,TRBJ2-1,-
TGTGCCAGCAGCGCAGAGGACTATCTAGATGAGCAGTTCTTC,CASSAEDYLDEQFF,TRBV9,-,14,TRBJ2-1,-
TGTGCCAGCAGTGAGAGCGGGAGGCCAGATACGCAGTATTTT,CASSESGRPDTQYF,TRBV6-1,-,14,TRBJ2-3,TRBD2
TGTGCCAGCAGCCCTGGCCTAGCGGCCAGCTCCTACGAGCAGTACTTC,CASSPGLAASSYEQYF,TRBV5-5,-,16,TRBJ2-7,TRBD2
TGCGCCAGCAGCAGTCAACGGCTAGCGGGAGGTCTCTCCTACGAGCAGTACTTC,CASSSQRLAGGLSYEQYF,TRBV5-1,-,18,TRBJ2-7,TRBD2
TGCGCCAGCAGTCCGCCAGGGGAGTCACCCCTCCACTTT,CASSPPGESPLHF,TRBV23-1,-,13,TRBJ1-6,-
TGTGCCAGCAGTTTAGTGGGGTCCTACAATGAGCAGTTCTTC,CASSLVGSYNEQFF,TRBV28,-,14,TRBJ2-1,-
TGTGCCAGCAGCTTAAGTGGTGCCGGGAATGAGCAGTTCTTC,CASSLSGAGNEQFF,TRBV7-3,-,14,TRBJ2-1,-
TGTGCCAGCAGCTTAGAACTGTTCGTAAATGAGCAGTTCTTC,CASSLELFVNEQFF,TRBV7-2,-,14,TRBJ2-1,-
TGTGCCTGGGGGAAGGGACAGGGCGTTCAGCCCCAGCATTTT,CAWGKGQGVQPQHF,TRBV30,few,14,TRBJ1-5,TRBD1
TGTGCCAGTAGTCCGACAGAGGGTGAAGCTTTCTTT,CASSPTEGEAFF,TRBV19,few,12,TRBJ1-1,-
TGTGCCTGGAGTGTACTCGGGGGCGACACAGATACGCAGTATTTT,CAWSVLGGDTDTQYF,TRBV30,-,15,TRBJ2-3,-
TGCGCCAGCAGCCAAGCGGGACAGGGTACGGAAAAACTGTTTTTT,CASSQAGQGTEKLFF,TRBV4-1,-,15,TRBJ1-4,TRBD1
TGTGCCAGCAGTAACGAAGCGGGATGGGCCTACGAGCAGTACTTC,CASSNEAGWAYEQYF,TRBV2,once,15,TRBJ2-7,TRBD2
TGTGCCAGTAAGTCGACAGGGGGCGTCACAGATACGCAGTATTTT,CASKSTGGVTDTQYF,TRBV19,-,15,TRBJ2-3,TRBD1
TGTGCCAGTAGTAGGCGCCTAGCGGGAGGAACCGGGGAGCTGTTTTTT,CASSRRLAGGTGELFF,TRBV19,-,16,TRBJ2-2,TRBD2
TGCAGCGTTGGGGTAGCCCAACTTAGGGATACGCAGTATTTT,CSVGVAQLRDTQYF,TRBV29-1,-,14,TRBJ2-3,-
TGTGCCAGCAGCTTGGTTTCGGACGAGACCCAGTACTTC,CASSLVSDETQYF,TRBV5-6,-,13,TRBJ2-5,-
TGTGCCAGCAGCTTATACAGGGGCACAGATACGCAGTATTTT,CASSLYRGTDTQYF,TRBV7-2,-,14,TRBJ2-3,-
TGCGCCAGCAGTGAGCCGAGTGGTCAGCCCCAGCATTTT,CASSEPSGQPQHF,TRBV10-2,-,13,TRBJ1-5,-
TGTGCCAGCAGCGCCCGGGACACATCCTACGAGCAGTACTTC,CASSARDTSYEQYF,TRBV9,-,14,TRBJ2-7,-
TGTGCCAGTAGTATAGCGCTAGCGGGAGGCTACGAGCAGTACTTC,CASSIALAGGYEQYF,TRBV19,-,15,TRBJ2-7,TRBD2